The TCR beta chain under discussion was sequenced for a study of cytomegalovirus exposure and HLA in healthy donors. Overall study context: There were 75 million to 95 million unique TCRs (from HLA-typed donors) in an early data release. Findings of the study overall: A later analysis found TCR association rates differed by HLA locus, highest for DRB1 and lowest for HLA-C.

The CDR3 is 16 residues long. Unmatched junction bases numbered 9, after V lost 4 bases and J lost 5 bases. The germline V gene has CDR1 SNHLY and CDR2 FYNNEI. This clone has a handful of counts. What it binds is unknown. Primers for the PCR totalled 60 Vbeta and 13 Jbeta. The method was immunoSEQ multiplex PCR; TCRdb's version includes in-frame clones alone and lacks a portion of them. The sample lists some 170,000 clones; 80% to 90% were seen once. V and J are TRBV2 and TRBJ2-1; 9 bases line up with TRBD1. The sequence derives from a woman in her late teens or twenties in good health and CMV-seropositive. Specimen: PBMCs. The CDR3 region has the DNA TGTGCCAGCAGTGGGCCCGGGACAGGGTTTGACAATGAGCAGTTCTTC. It specifies CASSGPGTGFDNEQFF.